These T cell receptor beta chains were read from a single sample in a study of shared clonotypes between healthy human individuals. Produced via immunoSEQ multiplex PCR; TCRdb's table is partial and in-frame only. The data show over 2,000,000 clones, with 80% to 95% seen just once and 1.5% to 2% held by the top ten. Sequenced input: naive CD8+ T cells from PBMCs. The receptors were sampled from a man between 18 and 35 years old in good health. Some clones in this sample may be carry-over from other donors' samples. Each CDR3 is given with its conserved first and last residue. The order of the fields is CDR3 protein, CDR3 DNA, V gene, clone size, D gene, J gene. A D gene is named only where the DNA matches it firmly. A clone size is listed for some rows: how often the clone was seen (once, few, many), or a class if it is expanded.

CASSLARGVLYEQYF,TGTGCCAGCAGTTTGGCGCGGGGGGTCCTCTACGAGCAGTACTTC,TRBV28,.,TRBD2,TRBJ2-7
CASLRSGELFF,TGTGCCAGCTTACGGTCTGGGGAGCTGTTTTTT,TRBV6-1,.,.,TRBJ2-2
CASSWQGTDTQYF,TGTGCCAGTAGTTGGCAGGGCACAGATACGCAGTATTTT,TRBV19,.,.,TRBJ2-3
CASTSDSSSYEQYF,TGTGCCAGCACCTCTGACAGCAGCTCCTACGAGCAGTACTTC,TRBV7-9,.,.,TRBJ2-7
CASSVDGAIQETQYF,TGTGCCAGCAGCGTAGATGGGGCAATCCAAGAGACCCAGTACTTC,TRBV9,.,.,TRBJ2-5
CASSPTTSYEQYF,TGTGCCAGCAGCCCAACTACCTCCTACGAGCAGTACTTC,TRBV9,.,.,TRBJ2-7
CASSQDRTYGNTIYF,TGTGCCAGCAGCCAAGATCGCACCTATGGAAACACCATATATTTT,TRBV4-2,.,.,TRBJ1-3
CASSQDHRRSQPQHF,TGCGCCAGCAGCCAAGATCACCGTCGGAGTCAGCCCCAGCATTTT,TRBV4-1,.,.,TRBJ1-5
CASSHSRTHEKLFF,TGTGCCAGCAGCCACTCCCGGACTCATGAAAAACTGTTTTTT,TRBV11-2,.,.,TRBJ1-4
CSAAGGSSSYEQYF,TGCAGCGCGGCCGGCGGGAGCTCCTCCTACGAGCAGTACTTC,TRBV29-1,.,TRBD2,TRBJ2-7
CASSLGAGGNEQYF,TGTGCCAGCAGCCTCGGGGCAGGGGGGAACGAGCAGTACTTC,TRBV7-9,.,.,TRBJ2-7
CASSLPQGADYGYTF,TGTGCCAGCAGCTTACCACAGGGGGCCGACTATGGCTACACCTTC,TRBV13,.,TRBD1,TRBJ1-2
CASSQVWGDNYEQYF,TGCGCCAGCAGCCAAGTTTGGGGGGATAACTACGAGCAGTACTTC,TRBV4-3,.,.,TRBJ2-7
CASSLAPGRSKGYTF,TGTGCCAGCAGTTTAGCCCCGGGACGTTCGAAGGGCTACACCTTC,TRBV27,.,.,TRBJ1-2
CASSLGARSDSKNIQYF,TGTGCCAGCAGCTTAGGGGCGCGCTCGGATTCAAAAAACATTCAGTACTTC,TRBV11-3,once,.,TRBJ2-4
CASKDYPTNEKLFF,TGTGCCAGCAAGGACTATCCAACTAATGAAAAACTGTTTTTT,TRBV28,.,.,TRBJ1-4
CATSYREGNEQYF,TGTGCCACCAGTTACAGGGAAGGGAACGAGCAGTACTTC,TRBV15,.,.,TRBJ2-7
CASSVSGSPGNTEAFF,TGTGCCAGCAGCGTTTCCGGATCGCCAGGGAACACTGAAGCTTTCTTT,TRBV9,.,.,TRBJ1-1
CASSGRTDTGELFF,TGCGCCAGCAGCGGAAGAACCGACACCGGGGAGCTGTTTTTT,TRBV10-1,.,.,TRBJ2-2
CASSSGLAGPLVPTDTQYF,TGCGCCAGCAGCTCAGGACTAGCGGGGCCCCTAGTCCCCACAGATACGCAGTATTTT,TRBV5-1,once,TRBD2,TRBJ2-3
CSVVRGVSYEQYF,TGCAGCGTTGTCAGGGGGGTCTCCTACGAGCAGTACTTC,TRBV29-1,.,.,TRBJ2-7
CASDGGDEQYF,TGTGCCAGCGACGGCGGGGACGAGCAGTACTTC,TRBV5-4,.,.,TRBJ2-7
CASSSPPSTDTQYF,TGTGCCAGCAGTTCCCCCCCCAGCACAGATACGCAGTATTTT,TRBV27,.,.,TRBJ2-3
CASSLGGGGEQYF,TGTGCCAGCAGCTTAGGCGGCGGGGGCGAGCAGTACTTC,TRBV7-9,.,TRBD2,TRBJ2-7
CASSYGTGLYEQYF,TGTGCCAGCAGCTACGGGACAGGTCTCTACGAGCAGTACTTC,TRBV11-2,.,TRBD1,TRBJ2-7
CASSLTRQATYEQYF,TGTGCCAGCAGTTTAACCCGACAGGCGACCTACGAGCAGTACTTC,TRBV28,.,.,TRBJ2-7
CASSPWTTQVNTGELFF,TGTGCCAGCAGTCCTTGGACTACCCAGGTTAACACCGGGGAGCTGTTTTTT,TRBV28,.,.,TRBJ2-2
CASSPPLSSYNEQFF,TGTGCCAGCAGTCCACCGCTTAGCTCCTACAATGAGCAGTTCTTC,TRBV11-3,.,.,TRBJ2-1
CASSEARTSSHNEQFF,TGTGCCAGCAGTGAAGCGAGGACTAGCTCCCACAATGAGCAGTTCTTC,TRBV2,.,TRBD2,TRBJ2-1
CASSSSGGAYGYTF,TGCGCCAGCAGCTCCTCGGGCGGGGCCTATGGCTACACCTTC,TRBV5-1,.,.,TRBJ1-2
CASSLVQGPYYEQYF,TGTGCCAGCAGCTTAGTACAGGGTCCTTACTACGAGCAGTACTTC,TRBV7-9,.,.,TRBJ2-7
CASSDHRDKFNYGYTF,TGTGCCAGCAGTGACCACCGGGACAAATTCAACTATGGCTACACCTTC,TRBV6-1,.,.,TRBJ1-2
CASSALAGGTYNEQFF,TGTGCCAGCAGTGCACTAGCGGGAGGGACCTACAATGAGCAGTTCTTC,TRBV27,.,TRBD2,TRBJ2-1
CASSQSGGAPYEQYF,TGCGCCAGCAGCCAATCAGGGGGGGCTCCCTACGAGCAGTACTTC,TRBV4-1,.,.,TRBJ2-7
CASSPFTLSSYEQYF,TGTGCCAGCAGCCCATTTACGTTAAGCTCCTACGAGCAGTACTTC,TRBV5-8,.,.,TRBJ2-7
CASSLYYRPYEQYF,TGTGCCAGCAGCTTGTATTACCGTCCCTACGAGCAGTACTTC,TRBV5-6,.,.,TRBJ2-7
CASQTGPHYGYTF,TGTGCCAGCCAGACAGGCCCCCACTATGGCTACACCTTC,TRBV28,.,.,TRBJ1-2
CASSPAPGRGYTF,TGTGCCAGTAGTCCGGCACCGGGTCGTGGCTACACCTTC,TRBV19,.,.,TRBJ1-2
CASSPARGVDTQYF,TGTGCCAGCAGTCCAGCCAGGGGTGTAGATACGCAGTATTTT,TRBV7-7,.,.,TRBJ2-3
CASSLLSAPFSYEQYF,TGTGCCAGCAGCTTACTGAGTGCCCCCTTTAGCTACGAGCAGTACTTC,TRBV7-2,.,.,TRBJ2-7
CASRPTGGDGYTF,TGTGCCAGCAGACCGACAGGGGGCGATGGCTACACCTTC,TRBV28,.,TRBD1,TRBJ1-2
CASSWDRAYEQYF,TGCGCCAGCAGCTGGGACAGGGCCTACGAGCAGTACTTC,TRBV5-1,.,TRBD1,TRBJ2-7
CASSTTDGTYEQYF,TGTGCCAGCAGCACTACGGACGGAACTTACGAGCAGTACTTC,TRBV7-9,.,.,TRBJ2-7
CASSYSKGQPQHF,TGTGCCAGCAGTTACTCGAAAGGCCAGCCCCAGCATTTT,TRBV6-6,.,.,TRBJ1-5
CAWNSGRGNTQYF,TGTGCCTGGAACAGCGGGAGAGGAAATACGCAGTATTTT,TRBV30,.,TRBD2,TRBJ2-3
CATTRGGDTEAFF,TGTGCCACCACCCGAGGGGGGGACACTGAAGCTTTCTTT,TRBV6-6,.,.,TRBJ1-1
CASSLSVFGPGELFF,TGTGCCAGCAGCTTAAGTGTATTTGGGCCCGGGGAGCTGTTTTTT,TRBV7-3,.,.,TRBJ2-2
CASYQGPGLNYDNYGYTF,TGTGCCAGCTATCAGGGGCCGGGACTGAACTATGATAACTATGGCTACACCTTC,TRBV7-9,.,.,TRBJ1-2
CASSIGAVRGYTF,TGTGCCAGTAGTATAGGAGCCGTGCGCGGCTACACCTTC,TRBV19,.,.,TRBJ1-2
CASSIDHLAGGGETQYF,TGTGCCAGTAGTATAGATCATTTAGCGGGAGGTGGGGAGACCCAGTACTTC,TRBV19,.,TRBD2,TRBJ2-5
CASSVGRAYEQYF,TGTGCCAGCAGTGTAGGGCGGGCCTACGAGCAGTACTTC,TRBV25-1,.,.,TRBJ2-7
CASVEGPGEQYF,TGTGCCAGCGTTGAGGGCCCGGGGGAGCAGTACTTC,TRBV6-1,once,.,TRBJ2-7
CASSQEGTTSTDTQYF,TGCGCCAGCAGCCAAGAGGGGACTACTAGCACAGATACGCAGTATTTT,TRBV4-1,.,TRBD2,TRBJ2-3
CASSHRSPYEQYF,TGTGCCAGCAGTCACAGATCCCCCTACGAGCAGTACTTC,TRBV6-6,.,.,TRBJ2-7
CASSQDSVGWEQYF,TGCGCCAGCAGCCAAGATTCGGTGGGGTGGGAGCAGTACTTC,TRBV4-1,.,.,TRBJ2-7